The rows below give T cell receptor beta chains drawn from one sample of a study of neurological immune-mediated disorders. TCRdb called the 5' RACE reads again in MiXCR, with one record for every CDR3 protein. Among about 22,000 distinct CDR3 sequences listed, about 10% were seen once. Input material: PBMCs. These receptors were taken from a woman aged 55-70 years with HTLV-1-associated myelopathy (HAM/TSP). Each CDR3 is given with its conserved first and last residue. Each record gives: D gene, J gene, V gene, clone size, CDR3 DNA, CDR3 protein. D genes are given only for firm matches. Clone size appears in some rows only: once, few, many, or a class for an expanded clone.

D: -
J: TRBJ2-3
V: TRBV20-1
size: -
DNA: TGCAGTGCTGGCCTCGGGGGGCCTGGGACGCAGTATTTT
CDR3: CSAGLGGPGTQYF

D: -
J: TRBJ2-5
V: TRBV7-2
size: -
DNA: TGTGCCAGCAGCACGCAGGAGACCAAGTACTTC
CDR3: CASSTQETKYF

D: -
J: TRBJ2-1
V: TRBV5-1
size: many
DNA: TGCGCCAGCAGCTTGGAGGGGTTTAGCTGGGGGTACAATGAGCAGTTCTTC
CDR3: CASSLEGFSWGYNEQFF

D: TRBD2
J: TRBJ2-3
V: TRBV20-1
size: many
DNA: TGCAGTGCTGAGGCGGGCGGGGGGGATACGCAGTATTTT
CDR3: CSAEAGGGDTQYF

D: -
J: TRBJ1-1
V: TRBV19
size: many
DNA: TGTGTCAGTAGTATAAACGGGGGACTGAACACTGAAGCTTTCTTT
CDR3: CVSSINGGLNTEAFF

D: TRBD1
J: TRBJ1-2
V: TRBV20-1
size: many
DNA: TGCAGTGCTAGAGGGGGTCTACAGGGGGGAAGCTATGGCTACACCTTC
CDR3: CSARGGLQGGSYGYTF

D: TRBD1
J: TRBJ1-2
V: TRBV20-1
size: medium-sized
DNA: TGCAGTGCTAGAGCCACGGGACAGTCGGGTGAAGGCTACACCTTC
CDR3: CSARATGQSGEGYTF

D: TRBD1
J: TRBJ2-7
V: TRBV5-1
size: many
DNA: TGCGCCAGCAGCTTGGGGCAGGGGGCGCACGAGCAGTACTTC
CDR3: CASSLGQGAHEQYF

D: -
J: TRBJ2-3
V: TRBV20-1
size: many
DNA: TGCAGTGCTAGAGGTGGGGGGGCGACAGATACGCAGTATTTT
CDR3: CSARGGGATDTQYF

D: -
J: TRBJ2-1
V: TRBV5-1
size: many
DNA: TGCGCCAGCAGCTTGGGTAACTCCTACAATGAGCAGTTCTTC
CDR3: CASSLGNSYNEQFF

D: -
J: TRBJ2-3
V: TRBV5-1
size: many
DNA: TGCGCCAGCAGCTTACCTAGCACAGATACGCAGTATTTT
CDR3: CASSLPSTDTQYF

D: -
J: TRBJ2-7
V: TRBV5-1
size: many
DNA: TGCGCCAGCAGTCCAAAGGGGTCTTCCTACGAGCAGTACTTC
CDR3: CASSPKGSSYEQYF

D: -
J: TRBJ2-7
V: TRBV5-6
size: few
DNA: TGTGCCAGCAGCTTGGGGCATCGGATATACTACGAGCAGTACTTC
CDR3: CASSLGHRIYYEQYF

D: -
J: TRBJ2-3
V: TRBV20-1
size: many
DNA: TGCAGTGCTAGAGATCCTTACACAGATACGCAGTATTTT
CDR3: CSARDPYTDTQYF

D: -
J: TRBJ1-6
V: TRBV30
size: many
DNA: TGTGCCAGCGACGAGAGCTCCTATAATTCACCCCTCCACTTT
CDR3: CASDESSYNSPLHF

D: TRBD1
J: TRBJ2-5
V: TRBV18
size: few
DNA: TGTGCCAGCTCACCACCAAGACAGGGGGCGATTGGAGAGACCCAGTACTTC
CDR3: CASSPPRQGAIGETQYF

D: -
J: TRBJ1-5
V: TRBV20-1
size: many
DNA: TGCAGTGCTAGAGAGGGAGGTGAACAGCCCCAGCATTTT
CDR3: CSAREGGEQPQHF

D: -
J: TRBJ1-2
V: TRBV7-2
size: -
DNA: TGTGCCAGCAGCTTAGTTTACAGGCCTACTAACTATGGCTACACCTTC
CDR3: CASSLVYRPTNYGYTF

D: -
J: TRBJ2-2
V: TRBV7-8
size: many
DNA: TGTGCCAGCAGCCCACTAGGACTTAACACCGGGGAGCTGTTTTTT
CDR3: CASSPLGLNTGELFF

D: -
J: TRBJ2-2
V: TRBV7-8
size: many
DNA: TGTGCCAGCAGCGCGCCGAGGGTGATAAACACCGGGGAGCTGTTTTTT
CDR3: CASSAPRVINTGELFF

D: -
J: TRBJ1-2
V: TRBV5-6
size: many
DNA: TGTGCCAGCAGCTTGCCCAACCGGGGGGCGCTCTATGGCTACACCTTC
CDR3: CASSLPNRGALYGYTF

D: TRBD1
J: TRBJ2-1
V: TRBV20-1
size: many
DNA: TGCAGTGCTACCGACCGGACAGGGGTACGTGAGCAGTTCTTC
CDR3: CSATDRTGVREQFF

D: -
J: TRBJ1-4
V: TRBV18
size: many
DNA: TGTGCCAGCTCACCACGACAGCAAGTAACTAATGAAAAACTGTTTTTT
CDR3: CASSPRQQVTNEKLFF

D: TRBD1
J: TRBJ1-2
V: TRBV6-1
size: many
DNA: TGTGCCAGCAGCGAAGAGGGGGCTTGGTATGGCTACACCTTC
CDR3: CASSEEGAWYGYTF

D: TRBD1
J: TRBJ1-1
V: TRBV6-1
size: many
DNA: TGTGCCAGCATTTTAGGCAGGGGGGCCGGGGGGACTGAAGCTTTCTTT
CDR3: CASILGRGAGGTEAFF

D: -
J: TRBJ2-3
V: TRBV20-1
size: many
DNA: TGCAGTGCTCTTAGAGGGGGGGGCACAGATACGCAGTATTTT
CDR3: CSALRGGGTDTQYF

D: TRBD1
J: TRBJ2-6
V: TRBV5-1
size: medium-sized
DNA: TGCGCCAGCAGCTTGACCGGGACAGGGAGCTCTGGGGCCAACGTCCTGACTTTC
CDR3: CASSLTGTGSSGANVLTF

D: -
J: TRBJ2-1
V: TRBV20-1
size: -
DNA: TGCAGTGCACAGCGGCCTAACAATGAGCAGTTCTTC
CDR3: CSAQRPNNEQFF

D: -
J: TRBJ2-3
V: TRBV9
size: many
DNA: TGTGCCAGCACCCTCACAGGGAAGAGCACAGATACGCAGTATTTT
CDR3: CASTLTGKSTDTQYF

D: TRBD2
J: TRBJ2-7
V: TRBV12-3/TRBV12-4
size: many
DNA: TGTGCCAGCAGTTTAAGGCTAGCGGGGTACTACGAGCAGTACTTC
CDR3: CASSLRLAGYYEQYF

D: -
J: TRBJ2-1
V: TRBV5-1
size: many
DNA: TGCGCCAGCAGCTTGGTACTAGCTGAGTACAATGAGCAGTTCTTC
CDR3: CASSLVLAEYNEQFF

D: -
J: TRBJ2-7
V: TRBV5-1
size: -
DNA: TGCGCCAGTATGACAGTGGATGGGTACGAGCAGTACTTC
CDR3: CASMTVDGYEQYF

D: -
J: TRBJ2-2
V: TRBV25-1
size: many
DNA: TGTGCCAGCAGTGAAACCGGGGAATACACCGGGGAGCTGTTTTTT
CDR3: CASSETGEYTGELFF

D: -
J: TRBJ2-1
V: TRBV29-1
size: many
DNA: TGCAGCGTTGAAGCCCGGAATGAGCAGTTCTTC
CDR3: CSVEARNEQFF

D: TRBD1
J: TRBJ2-3
V: TRBV20-1
size: many
DNA: TGCAGTGCTAGGATACAGGGGGGTGGAGATACGCAGTATTTT
CDR3: CSARIQGGGDTQYF

D: -
J: TRBJ2-3
V: TRBV5-1
size: -
DNA: TGCGCCAGCAGTTCCGCCTCTAGCACAGATACGCAGTATTTT
CDR3: CASSSASSTDTQYF

D: TRBD2
J: TRBJ2-3
V: TRBV20-1
size: many
DNA: TGCAGTGCTCTTACTAGCGGGGGGGCGGCAGATACGCAGTATTTT
CDR3: CSALTSGGAADTQYF

D: TRBD1
J: TRBJ2-3
V: TRBV9
size: -
DNA: TGTGCCAGCAGCGTAGCTAACAGGGGGATCACAGATACGCAGTATTTT
CDR3: CASSVANRGITDTQYF